Below are 27 T cell receptor beta chains sequenced from a single sample in a study of regulatory T cells in long-lasting Graves disease. As to time point: newly diagnosed GD, antithyroid drugs for less than 3 months. Generation of the TCR library employed RNA extracted from PBMCs. Construction of the TCR beta libraries employed iRepertoire HTBI primers in conjunction with Arm-PCR of CDR3 regions. TCRdb re-derived calls from the multiplex PCR reads in MiXCR, one entry per CDR3 protein. The sample consists of about 470,000 distinct CDR3 sequences, under 20% of them appearing once. The sample also formed part of further work on T cells in Graves' hyperthyroidism and ophthalmopathy.

The source was peripheral blood mononuclear cells (PBMCs), collected at new diagnosis, from a patient treated with antithyroid drugs. All receptors come from a man aged 35 to 55 with Graves disease.

This clonotype was detected many times. The J gene is TRBJ2-7, the V gene TRBV6-1; tentatively, D is TRBD2 (5 bases). Trimming took off 6 bases at V and 3 bases at J, with 15 bases between the two ends. This CDR3 is 14 amino acids long. The germline V gene has CDR1 MNHNS and CDR2 SASEGT. CDR3 sequence (DNA): TGTGCCAGCAGCGAGGAGGAGTACGTCTACGAGCAGTACTTC. Amino acids: CASSEEEYVYEQYF.

This clonotype has only a few counts. CDR3 loop: CASSQGQPTSNQPQHF. The CDR3 DNA sequence: TGTGCCAGCAGCCAAGGACAGCCTACATCAAATCAGCCCCAGCATTTT. The V call is TRBV16, the J call TRBJ1-5; tentatively, D is TRBD1 (6 bases). V lost 2 bases to trimming and J lost 4 bases, with 15 bases between them. CDR1 is KGHSY, CDR2 FQNENV, per germline. The CDR3 contains 16 residues.

J is TRBJ2-1 and V is TRBV6-2 or TRBV6-3, with 11 bases lining up with TRBD2. Germline-derived CDR1 and CDR2 are MNHEY and SVGEGT. CDR3 size: 16 residues. The junction had 7 bases not matched to a gene; V was cut back by 6 bases and J by 3 bases. CDR3 loop: CASRISGRAYYNEQFF. The CDR3 DNA reads TGTGCCAGCAGGATTAGCGGGAGGGCCTACTACAATGAGCAGTTCTTC.

This sequence joins TRBV12-3 or TRBV12-4 and TRBJ1-1; D remains unclear. Trimming pared 3 bases from V and 10 bases from J, leaving 15 bases between. The CDR3 runs to 13 residues. This chain's CDR3 is CASSLWQPLRAFF. CDR3 in DNA: TGTGCCAGCAGTTTGTGGCAGCCGTTGAGAGCTTTCTTT.

The CDR3 DNA reads as TGCGCCAGCAGCCCCCGAGGACACCCGAACACCGGGGAGCTGTTTTTT. Translating gives CASSPRGHPNTGELFF. The chain carries TRBV5-1 and TRBJ2-2; D is possibly TRBD1 (5 bases). Trimming removed 4 bases from V and 0 bases from J, with 13 bases in between. CDR1 is SGHRS, CDR2 YFSETQ, per germline. CDR3 size: 16 residues.

This clonotype showed up just a few times. J is TRBJ2-1 and V is TRBV9, with D hard to call. CDR1 is SGDLS, CDR2 YYNGEE, per germline. Trimming shortened V by 4 bases and J by 9 bases, and 11 bases separated the two germline ends. The CDR3 is made up of 12 amino acids. The CDR3 spells CASSKYNVEQFF. The CDR3 DNA reads TGTGCCAGCAGCAAATACAATGTTGAGCAGTTCTTC.

There are many counts of this clonotype. The chain uses TRBV28 and TRBJ2-3; a possible D gene is TRBD1 (6 bases). V shed 4 bases and J shed 1 base, with 12 bases lying between them. The germline V gene encodes CDR1 MDHEN and CDR2 SYDVKM. This CDR3 has 15 amino acids. The CDR3 DNA follows: TGTGCCAGCAGTTCGGACAGATGGGGCACAGATACGCAGTATTTT. Its translation: CASSSDRWGTDTQYF. Filled out from reference TRBV28 and TRBJ2-3, the complete variable domain reads DVKVTQSSRYLVKRTGEKVFLECVQDMDHENMFWYRQDPGLGLRLIYFSYDVKMKEKGDIPEGYSVSREKKERFSLILESASTNQTSMYLCASSSDRWGTDTQYFGPGTRLTVL.

About this clonotype: It is likely a read error: a sequence one base away is far more abundant. V gene TRBV12-3 or TRBV12-4 combines with J gene TRBJ2-1, with TRBD2 matching over 8 bases. The last part of the DNA fits TRBJ2-3 better; the J call may be wrong. The CDR3 covers 15 residues. CDR3 bases: TGTGCCAGCAGACCTCTCGGGAGGGCCTCAGGTACGCAGTATTTT. It yields the protein CASRPLGRASGTQYF.

CDR3 in amino acids: CASSYSIRTGGPNEQFF. The CDR3 region has the DNA TGTGCCAGCAGTTACTCGATTCGCACGGGAGGGCCAAATGAGCAGTTCTTC. The chain links TRBV6-2 or TRBV6-3 to TRBJ2-1, with 8 bases matching TRBD2. Per germline, CDR1 MNHEY and CDR2 SVGEGT. V trimming: 0 bases; J trimming: 7 bases; junction bases outside the gene matches: 11. The CDR3 loop spans 17 amino acids.

Ten or more counts support this clonotype. CDR3 DNA sequence: TGTGCCAGCAGCTCGAATAGGGGACTAGCGTTCTACGAGCAGTACTTC. Translating gives CASSSNRGLAFYEQYF. V is TRBV6-1 and J is TRBJ2-7; 10 nucleotides align to TRBD2. Per germline, CDR1 MNHNS and CDR2 SASEGT. The V gene end was trimmed by 6 bases and the J gene end by 3 bases; junction bases not matched to a gene: 11. CDR3 length: 16 residues.

This clonotype was recorded at least ten times. J is TRBJ2-3 and V is TRBV3-1, with D possibly matching TRBD2 (5 bases). From germline, CDR1 is LGHDT and CDR2 YNNKEL (reference sequence). Deletions cut 4 bases from V and 1 base from J, with 15 bases between. This CDR3 is built from 16 residues. This chain's CDR3 is CASSLDGGAGTDTQYF. CDR3 coding DNA: TGTGCCAGCAGCCTGGATGGCGGAGCGGGCACAGATACGCAGTATTTT.

This chain links TRBV20-1 with TRBJ2-1; a weak D match, TRBD2 (5 bases). V lost 5 bases and J 1 base, leaving 15 bases between the germline ends. Germline lookup yields CDR1 DFQATT and CDR2 SNEGSKA (reference sequence). The CDR3 extends over 15 amino acids. The chain's CDR3 is CSASRFEGSYNEQFF. The CDR3 DNA sequence: TGCAGTGCTTCGAGATTTGAGGGATCCTACAATGAGCAGTTCTTC.

In this sample, this clonotype turned up many times. Here the CDR3 DNA reads TGTGCCAGCAGCTTGGGACAGCCAGGACAAGAGACCCAGTACTTC. It translates to CASSLGQPGQETQYF. V and J are TRBV7-3 and TRBJ2-5, with 7 bases fitting TRBD1. With 3 bases clipped from V and 2 bases from J, the junction kept 6 bases outside the gene matches. Germline V gene sequence: CDR1 SGHTA, CDR2 FQGTGA. CDR3 length: 15 amino acids.

This clonotype was detected many times. The chain employs TRBV5-1 and TRBJ2-7; 7 bases map to TRBD2. The V gene's germline CDR1 is SGHRS and CDR2 YFSETQ. J was trimmed by 3 bases and V by 5 bases; bases with no gene match: 8. This CDR3 has 14 amino acids. The CDR3 DNA sequence: TGCGCCAGCAGTACTAAGGCGGGGGTCTACGAGCAGTACTTC. Its protein product is CASSTKAGVYEQYF.

This clonotype was observed at least ten times. The rearrangement links TRBV28 to TRBJ2-1; D is possibly TRBD1 (7 bases). CDR3 length: 18 residues. V was cut by 7 bases and J by 8 bases, with 30 bases left in between. Per the germline V gene, CDR1 is MDHEN and CDR2 is SYDVKM. This CDR3 is CASKDRVRGRWGEDEQFF. The CDR3 DNA follows: TGTGCCAGCAAAGACAGGGTCCGAGGACGTTGGGGGGAAGATGAGCAGTTCTTC.

This clonotype was recorded at least ten times. CDR3 in amino acids: CSARDTFGQAEQYF. The CDR3 DNA follows: TGCAGTGCTAGAGATACTTTTGGACAGGCCGAGCAGTACTTC. The V gene is TRBV20-1, the J gene TRBJ2-7; 7 bases are a match to TRBD1. Per the germline V gene, CDR1 is DFQATT and CDR2 is SNEGSKA (reference sequence). This CDR3 has 14 amino acids. Trimming at V came to 0 bases and at J to 6 bases, leaving 8 bases not matched to a gene.

This clonotype has more than one count but fewer than ten. The rearrangement links TRBV15 to TRBJ2-3; TRBD2 might be the D (6 bases). Per germline, CDR1 LNHNV and CDR2 YYDKDF (reference sequence). Trimming removed 0 bases at V and 8 bases at J, with 21 bases between. The CDR3 is made up of 17 amino acids. The CDR3, as DNA: TGTGCCACCAGCAGAGAGGACGGGAGTAGGAGGGGAGGTACGCAGTATTTT. This sequence encodes CATSREDGSRRGGTQYF.

Many counts were recorded for this clonotype. The chain couples TRBV11-2 to TRBJ2-2; D not certain. Germline V gene lookup returns CDR1 SGHAT and CDR2 FQNNGV. This CDR3 region has 14 residues. Trimming pared 1 base from V and 4 bases from J, leaving 7 bases between. DNA of the CDR3: TGTGCCAGCAGCTTAGTTGGTGCCACCGGGGAGCTGTTTTTT. The encoded protein is CASSLVGATGELFF.

This clonotype was found many times. This chain connects TRBV24-1 to TRBJ2-7; 10 nucleotides match TRBD1. Germline CDR1 reads KGHDR; CDR2 reads SFDVKD. The V and J ends lost 6 bases and 0 bases, in that order; junction bases with no gene match: 4. The CDR3 consists of 15 residues. The CDR3 DNA reads TGTGCCACCAGTCCCGGACAGGGGGTCTCCTACGAGCAGTACTTC. Translation gives CATSPGQGVSYEQYF.

This CDR3 is CSARDPNSGNTIYF. CDR3 coding DNA: TGCAGTGCTAGAGATCCAAACTCTGGAAACACCATATATTTT. The rearrangement joins TRBV20-1 to TRBJ1-3; D unresolved. Between the trimmed V and J ends, which lost 0 bases and 0 bases, there was a span of 6 bases. From germline, CDR1 is DFQATT and CDR2 SNEGSKA (reference sequence). This CDR3 region has 14 residues.

There are many counts of this clonotype. The chain links TRBV24-1 to TRBJ2-1, with TRBD2 identical over 10 bases. V lost 8 bases, J lost 4 bases, and 7 bases stayed unmatched. The CDR3 length is 15 residues. The germline CDR1 and CDR2 sequences are KGHDR and SFDVKD. The DNA for the CDR3 is TGTGCCACCATGACCGGGACTAGCGCTTACAATGAGCAGTTCTTC. This sequence encodes CATMTGTSAYNEQFF.

The sample holds many counts of this clonotype. The chain links TRBV6-1 to TRBJ2-3; D is possibly TRBD2 (6 bases). Germline V gives CDR1 MNHNS, CDR2 SASEGT. The CDR3 runs to 16 residues. The V end was cut by 6 bases, the J end by 0 bases, with 16 bases between. Here the CDR3 DNA reads TGTGCCAGCAGGTCCGCTAGCGTGCCCAGCACAGATACGCAGTATTTT. Translation: CASRSASVPSTDTQYF.

In this sample, this clonotype turned up many times. The chain carries TRBV5-1 and TRBJ2-3, with D perhaps matching TRBD2 (6 bases). Deletions cut 0 bases from V and 8 bases from J, with 13 bases between. CDR3 length: 14 residues. Germline CDR1 and CDR2: SGHRS and YFSETQ. CDR3 DNA: TGCGCCAGCAGCTTGGACCGCCGGGGGAGTACGCAGTATTTT. Its translation: CASSLDRRGSTQYF. Full variable domain (rest looked up from reference TRBV5-1 and TRBJ2-3): KAGVTQTPRYLIKTRGQQVTLSCSPISGHRSVSWYQQTPGQGLQFLFEYFSETQRNKGNFPGRFSGRQFSNSRSEMNVSTLELGDSALYLCASSLDRRGSTQYFGPGTRLTVL.

The chain recombines TRBV7-9 with TRBJ1-3, with a tentative D call TRBD1 (5 bases). Germline assignment: CDR1 SEHNR and CDR2 FQNEAQ (reference sequence). Deletions cut 6 bases from V and 4 bases from J, with 10 bases between. The CDR3 contains 13 residues. The CDR3 DNA is TGTGCCAGCAGGGGGGTCGGGGGAAACACCATATATTTT. Translation gives CASRGVGGNTIYF.

This clonotype came up many times. The CDR3 region is CASSYDATGGYTF. The CDR3 nucleotides read TGTGCCAGCAGTTACGACGCAACAGGGGGCTACACCTTC. The chain employs TRBV6-2 or TRBV6-3 and TRBJ1-2; D may be TRBD1 (6 bases). This CDR3 is 13 amino acids long. Germline assignment: CDR1 MNHEY and CDR2 SVGEGT. Trimming shortened V by 2 bases and J by 8 bases, and 12 bases separated the two germline ends.

In its sample, this clonotype was seen many times. The V and J genes are TRBV20-1 and TRBJ2-3; tentative D call: TRBD2 (5 bases). The V end was cut by 2 bases, the J end by 4 bases, with 7 bases between. The germline V gene encodes CDR1 DFQATT and CDR2 SNEGSKA (reference sequence). The CDR3 covers 12 residues. CDR3 loop: CSARSRADTQYF. CDR3 DNA sequence: TGCAGTGCTAGATCGAGGGCAGATACGCAGTATTTT.

V gene TRBV20-1 combines with J gene TRBJ2-4, with D possibly being TRBD1 (5 bases). The V gene lost 5 bases and the J gene lost 6 bases, with 14 bases spanning the gap. The CDR3 loop spans 13 amino acids. Germline values: CDR1 DFQATT, CDR2 SNEGSKA (reference sequence). For the CDR3, the DNA is TGCAGTGCTTCCCGGCCAGGGCCAAACATTCAGTACTTC. Translation: CSASRPGPNIQYF.